A selection of T cell receptor beta chains follows, all from one sample in a study of T cells in Graves' hyperthyroidism and ophthalmopathy. TCRdb itself ran the multiplex PCR reads through MiXCR, one entry per CDR3 protein. Here the sample spans 600,000 or so distinct CDR3 sequences, approximately 14% being singletons. The sequencing input was blood. All receptors come from a woman aged 45-60 years with Graves' ophthalmopathy. The CDR3 runs from the conserved cysteine through the conserved F or W. D genes are given only for firm matches. Expanded clones get a size class; other rows say once, few or many, or leave the size out.

v_gene	abundance	j_gene	d_gene	CDR3nt	CDR3aa
TRBV6-1	.	TRBJ2-7	TRBD2	TGTGCCAGCAGTAAACCTTGGACTAGCTCCTACGAGCAGTACTTC	CASSKPWTSSYEQYF
TRBV6-2/TRBV6-3	many	TRBJ1-5	TRBD1	TGTGCCAGCAGTTTTTTTACGGACAGGAATCAGCCCCAGCATTTT	CASSFFTDRNQPQHF
TRBV20-1	many	TRBJ2-7	TRBD2	TGCAGTGCTAGATCACTAGCGGGCTCCTACGAGCAGTACTTC	CSARSLAGSYEQYF
TRBV7-3	few	TRBJ2-2	TRBD1	TGTGCCAGCAGCTTACAGGGGGCAAGCACCGGGGAGCTGTTTTTT	CASSLQGASTGELFF
TRBV19	few	TRBJ1-1	.	TGTGCCACCCTAAGGGGCCGCGAAGCTTTCTTT	CATLRGREAFF
TRBV10-3	few	TRBJ2-1	.	TGTGCCATCAGTGGACAGCGAGGGGGCAATGAGCAGTTCTTC	CAISGQRGGNEQFF
TRBV7-9	.	TRBJ2-5	.	TGTGCCAGCAGCTTAGTTACGGGACTGGAGACCCAGTACTTC	CASSLVTGLETQYF
TRBV19	.	TRBJ1-2	TRBD1	TGTGCCAGTAGTATCAGGGGGGTAGACGGCTACACCTTC	CASSIRGVDGYTF
TRBV7-3	few	TRBJ2-1	.	TGTGCCAGCAGCAACCAGGGGCATGAGCAGTTCTTC	CASSNQGHEQFF
TRBV11-3	many	TRBJ1-6	.	TGTGCCAGCAGCTCTGGACGACTCAATTCACCCCTCCACTTT	CASSSGRLNSPLHF
TRBV20-1	.	TRBJ1-5	.	TGCAGTGCTAGAGCAGCAGTAAATAGCAATCAGCCCCAGCATTTT	CSARAAVNSNQPQHF